This T cell receptor (beta chain) was captured in a study of T cells in Graves' hyperthyroidism and ophthalmopathy. Study-wide findings and caveats: In blood, most of the thyroid clonotypes expanded above 0.001 were also present.

Details on this clonotype: Its antigen remains unknown.

The V gene end was trimmed by 0 bases and the J gene end by 7 bases; junction bases not matched to a gene: 13. The CDR3 contains 16 residues. CDR1 and CDR2 (germline): SGHDT, YYEEEE. Amplification of TCR beta CDR3 regions used RNA as the template. HTBI primers drove first-round RT-PCR of the TCR CDR3. TCRdb analysed the multiplex PCR reads with MiXCR anew, one entry per CDR3 protein. The top ten hold roughly a sixth of the sample, which has some 690,000 distinct CDR3 sequences, approximately 15% seen once. This clonotype was obtained from a man aged 45-65 years with Graves' hyperthyroidism. Sequenced sample: blood. V and J are TRBV5-6 and TRBJ2-7, with 7 nucleotides matching TRBD2. In DNA, the CDR3 is TGTGCCAGCAGCTTGGCCGGGCTAGCGGCGATTTGGGAGCAGTACTTC. This translates into CASSLAGLAAIWEQYF.